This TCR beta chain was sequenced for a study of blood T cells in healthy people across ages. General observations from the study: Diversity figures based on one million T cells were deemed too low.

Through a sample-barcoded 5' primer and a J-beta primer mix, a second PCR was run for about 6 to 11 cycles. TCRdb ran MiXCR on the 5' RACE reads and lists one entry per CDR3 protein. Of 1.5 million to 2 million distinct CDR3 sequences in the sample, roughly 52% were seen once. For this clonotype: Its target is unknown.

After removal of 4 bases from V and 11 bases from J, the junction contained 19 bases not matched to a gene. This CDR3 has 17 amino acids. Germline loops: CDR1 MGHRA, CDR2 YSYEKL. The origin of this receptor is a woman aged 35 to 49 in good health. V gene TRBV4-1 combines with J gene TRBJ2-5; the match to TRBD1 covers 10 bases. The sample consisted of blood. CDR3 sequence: CASSLRVNRDRGSKQYF. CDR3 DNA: TGCGCCAGCAGCCTAAGAGTAAATCGGGACAGGGGATCCAAGCAGTACTTC.